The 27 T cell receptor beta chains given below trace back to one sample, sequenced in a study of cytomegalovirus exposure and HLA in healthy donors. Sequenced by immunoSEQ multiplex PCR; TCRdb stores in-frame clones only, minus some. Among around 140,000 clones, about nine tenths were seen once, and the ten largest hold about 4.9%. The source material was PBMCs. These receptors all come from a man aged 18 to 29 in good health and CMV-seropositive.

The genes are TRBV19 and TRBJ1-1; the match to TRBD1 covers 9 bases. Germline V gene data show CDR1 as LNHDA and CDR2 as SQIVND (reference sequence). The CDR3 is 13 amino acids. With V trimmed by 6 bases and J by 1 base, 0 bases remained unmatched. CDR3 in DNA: TGTGCCAGTAGGGACAGGGGGAACACTGAAGCTTTCTTT. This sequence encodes CASRDRGNTEAFF. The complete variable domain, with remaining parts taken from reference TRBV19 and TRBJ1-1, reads DGGITQSPKYLFRKEGQNVTLSCEQNLNHDAMYWYRQDPGQGLRLIYYSQIVNDFQKGDIAEGYSVSREKKESFPLTVTSAQKNPTAFYLCASRDRGNTEAFFGQGTRLTVV.

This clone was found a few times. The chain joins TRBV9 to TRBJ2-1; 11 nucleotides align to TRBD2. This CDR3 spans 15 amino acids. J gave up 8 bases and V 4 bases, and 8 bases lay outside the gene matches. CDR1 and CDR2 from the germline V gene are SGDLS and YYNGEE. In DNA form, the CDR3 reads TGTGCCAGCAGCTTTAGCGGGAGGGGAGGCGATGAGCAGTTCTTC. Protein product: CASSFSGRGGDEQFF.

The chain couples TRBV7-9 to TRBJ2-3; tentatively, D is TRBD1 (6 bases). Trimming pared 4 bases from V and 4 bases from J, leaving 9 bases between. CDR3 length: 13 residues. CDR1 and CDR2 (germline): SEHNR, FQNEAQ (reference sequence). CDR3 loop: CASSSHRADTQYF. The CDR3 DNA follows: TGTGCCAGCAGCTCCCACAGGGCAGATACGCAGTATTTT.

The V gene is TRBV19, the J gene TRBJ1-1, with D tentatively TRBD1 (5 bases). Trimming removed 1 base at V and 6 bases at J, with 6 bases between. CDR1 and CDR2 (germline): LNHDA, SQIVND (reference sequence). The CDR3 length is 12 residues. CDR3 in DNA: TGTGCCAGTAGTATAGGACAGTCTGAAGCTTTCTTT. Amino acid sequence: CASSIGQSEAFF.

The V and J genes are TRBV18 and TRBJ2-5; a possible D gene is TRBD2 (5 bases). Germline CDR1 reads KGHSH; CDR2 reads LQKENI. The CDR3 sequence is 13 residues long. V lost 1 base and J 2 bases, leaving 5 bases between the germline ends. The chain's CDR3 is CASSPLAQETQYF. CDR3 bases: TGTGCCAGCTCACCACTAGCGCAAGAGACCCAGTACTTC.

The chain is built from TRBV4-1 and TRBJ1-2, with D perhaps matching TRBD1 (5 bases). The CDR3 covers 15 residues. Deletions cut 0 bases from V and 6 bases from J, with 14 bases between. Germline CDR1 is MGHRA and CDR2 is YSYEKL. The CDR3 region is CASSQEYRRENGYTF. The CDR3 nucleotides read TGCGCCAGCAGCCAAGAGTACAGGCGGGAAAATGGCTACACCTTC.

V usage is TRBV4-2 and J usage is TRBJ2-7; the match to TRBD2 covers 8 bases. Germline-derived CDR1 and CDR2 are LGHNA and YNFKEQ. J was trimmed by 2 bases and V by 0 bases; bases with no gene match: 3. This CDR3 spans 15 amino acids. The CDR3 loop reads CASSQEIAGTYEQYF. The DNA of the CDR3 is TGTGCCAGCAGCCAAGAGATAGCGGGAACCTACGAGCAGTACTTC.

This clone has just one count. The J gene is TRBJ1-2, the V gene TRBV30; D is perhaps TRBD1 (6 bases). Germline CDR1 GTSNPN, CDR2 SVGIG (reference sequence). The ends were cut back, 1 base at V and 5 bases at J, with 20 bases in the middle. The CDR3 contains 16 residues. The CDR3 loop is CAWSGLQGLKEYGYTF. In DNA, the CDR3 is TGTGCCTGGAGTGGATTACAGGGCCTTAAGGAGTATGGCTACACCTTC.

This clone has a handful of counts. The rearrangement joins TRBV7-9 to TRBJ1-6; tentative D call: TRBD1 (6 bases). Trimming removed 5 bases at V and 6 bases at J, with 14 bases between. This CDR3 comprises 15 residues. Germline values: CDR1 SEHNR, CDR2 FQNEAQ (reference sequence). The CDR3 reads CASSAIQGPNSPLHF. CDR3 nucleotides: TGTGCCAGCAGCGCAATACAGGGCCCTAATTCACCCCTCCACTTT.

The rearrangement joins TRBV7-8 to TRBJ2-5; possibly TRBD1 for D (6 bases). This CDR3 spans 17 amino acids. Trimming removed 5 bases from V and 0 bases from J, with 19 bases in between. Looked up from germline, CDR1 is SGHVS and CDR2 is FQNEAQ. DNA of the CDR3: TGTGCCAGCAGCGCCTTACAGGGCCCACTTTACCAAGAGACCCAGTACTTC. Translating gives CASSALQGPLYQETQYF.

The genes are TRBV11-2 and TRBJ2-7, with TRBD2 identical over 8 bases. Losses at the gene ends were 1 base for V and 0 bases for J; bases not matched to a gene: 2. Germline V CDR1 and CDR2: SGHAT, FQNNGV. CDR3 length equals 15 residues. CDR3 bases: TGTGCCAGCAGCTTAGTAGCGGGGAGCTCCTACGAGCAGTACTTC. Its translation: CASSLVAGSSYEQYF.

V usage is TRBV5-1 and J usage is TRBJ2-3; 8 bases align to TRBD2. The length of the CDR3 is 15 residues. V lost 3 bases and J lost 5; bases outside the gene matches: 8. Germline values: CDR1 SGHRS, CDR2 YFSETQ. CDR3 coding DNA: TGCGCCAGCAGCTCCACGGGGGGGCGAGGAGATACGCAGTATTTT. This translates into CASSSTGGRGDTQYF.

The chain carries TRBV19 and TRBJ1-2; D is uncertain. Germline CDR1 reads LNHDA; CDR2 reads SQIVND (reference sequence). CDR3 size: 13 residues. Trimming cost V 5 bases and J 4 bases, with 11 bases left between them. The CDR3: CASSPGRSYGYTF. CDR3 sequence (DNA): TGTGCCAGTAGTCCTGGGAGGTCCTATGGCTACACCTTC. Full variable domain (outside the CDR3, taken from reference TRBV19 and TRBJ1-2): DGGITQSPKYLFRKEGQNVTLSCEQNLNHDAMYWYRQDPGQGLRLIYYSQIVNDFQKGDIAEGYSVSREKKESFPLTVTSAQKNPTAFYLCASSPGRSYGYTFGSGTRLTVV.

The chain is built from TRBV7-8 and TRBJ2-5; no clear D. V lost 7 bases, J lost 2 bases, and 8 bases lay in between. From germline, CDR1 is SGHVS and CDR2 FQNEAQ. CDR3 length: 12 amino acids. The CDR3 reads CASIGGQETQYF. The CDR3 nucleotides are TGTGCCAGCATTGGCGGTCAAGAGACCCAGTACTTC.

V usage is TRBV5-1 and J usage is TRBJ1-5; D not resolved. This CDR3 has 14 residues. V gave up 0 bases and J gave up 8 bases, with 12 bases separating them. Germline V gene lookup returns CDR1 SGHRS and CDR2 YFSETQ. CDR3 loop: CASSLDGSREPQHF. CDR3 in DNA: TGCGCCAGCAGCTTGGACGGCTCCCGGGAGCCCCAGCATTTT.

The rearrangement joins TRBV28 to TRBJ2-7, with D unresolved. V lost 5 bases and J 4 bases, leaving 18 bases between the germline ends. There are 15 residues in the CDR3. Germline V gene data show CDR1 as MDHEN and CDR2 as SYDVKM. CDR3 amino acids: CASSPSGSRWYEQYF. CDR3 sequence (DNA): TGTGCCAGCAGTCCATCCGGGTCTCGTTGGTACGAGCAGTACTTC. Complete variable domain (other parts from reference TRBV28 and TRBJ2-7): DVKVTQSSRYLVKRTGEKVFLECVQDMDHENMFWYRQDPGLGLRLIYFSYDVKMKEKGDIPEGYSVSREKKERFSLILESASTNQTSMYLCASSPSGSRWYEQYFGPGTRLTVT.

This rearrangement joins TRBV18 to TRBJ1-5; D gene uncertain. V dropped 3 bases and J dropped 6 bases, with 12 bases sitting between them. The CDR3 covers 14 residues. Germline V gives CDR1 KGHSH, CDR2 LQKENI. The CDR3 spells CASSPGRNGQPQHF. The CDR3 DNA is TGTGCCAGCTCACCCGGGAGAAATGGTCAGCCCCAGCATTTT.

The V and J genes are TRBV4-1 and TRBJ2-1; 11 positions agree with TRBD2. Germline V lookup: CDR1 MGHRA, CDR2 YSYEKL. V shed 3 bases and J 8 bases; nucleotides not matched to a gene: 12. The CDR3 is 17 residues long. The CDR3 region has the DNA TGCGCCAGCAGCCAGATCATAGCGGGAGGGCCGAGTTATGAGCAGTTCTTC. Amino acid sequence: CASSQIIAGGPSYEQFF.

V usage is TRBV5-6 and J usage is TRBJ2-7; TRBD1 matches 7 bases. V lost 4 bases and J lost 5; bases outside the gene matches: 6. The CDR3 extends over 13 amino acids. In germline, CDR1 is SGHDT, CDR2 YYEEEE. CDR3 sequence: CASSLDRVDEQYF. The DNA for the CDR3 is TGTGCCAGCAGCCTTGACAGGGTCGACGAGCAGTACTTC.

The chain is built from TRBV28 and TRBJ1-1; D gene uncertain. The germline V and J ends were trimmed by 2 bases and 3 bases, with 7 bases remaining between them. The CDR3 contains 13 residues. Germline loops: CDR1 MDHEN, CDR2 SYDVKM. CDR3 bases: TGTGCCAGCAGTTTAACCGGGTACACTGAAGCTTTCTTT. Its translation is CASSLTGYTEAFF.

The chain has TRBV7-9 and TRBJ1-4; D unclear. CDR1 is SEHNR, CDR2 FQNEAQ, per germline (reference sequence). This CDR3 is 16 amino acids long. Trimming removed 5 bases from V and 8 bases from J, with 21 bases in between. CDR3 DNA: TGTGCCAGCAGCCCAGCTGGGAGGGCGTATCGGGAAAAACTGTTTTTT. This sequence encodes CASSPAGRAYREKLFF.

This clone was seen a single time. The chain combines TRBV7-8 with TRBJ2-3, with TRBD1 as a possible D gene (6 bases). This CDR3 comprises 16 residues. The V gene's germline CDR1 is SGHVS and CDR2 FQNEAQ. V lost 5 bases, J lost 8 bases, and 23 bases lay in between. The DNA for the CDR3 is TGTGCCAGCAGCCCAACAGGGTCGTCCCCCTGGGGTACGCAGTATTTT. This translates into CASSPTGSSPWGTQYF.

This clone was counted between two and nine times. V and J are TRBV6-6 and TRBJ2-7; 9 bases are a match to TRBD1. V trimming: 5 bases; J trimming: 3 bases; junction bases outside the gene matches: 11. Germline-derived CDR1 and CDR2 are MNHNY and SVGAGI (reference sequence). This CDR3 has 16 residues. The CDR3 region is CASSRRDRAPLYEQYF. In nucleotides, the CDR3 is TGTGCCAGCAGTCGCCGGGACAGGGCACCACTCTACGAGCAGTACTTC.

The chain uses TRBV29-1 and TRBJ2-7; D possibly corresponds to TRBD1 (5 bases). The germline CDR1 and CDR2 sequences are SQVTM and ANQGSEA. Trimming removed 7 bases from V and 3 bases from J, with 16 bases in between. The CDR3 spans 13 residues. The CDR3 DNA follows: TGCAGCGGCGCGTCAGGGAAGGGCTACGAGCAGTACTTC. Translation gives CSGASGKGYEQYF.

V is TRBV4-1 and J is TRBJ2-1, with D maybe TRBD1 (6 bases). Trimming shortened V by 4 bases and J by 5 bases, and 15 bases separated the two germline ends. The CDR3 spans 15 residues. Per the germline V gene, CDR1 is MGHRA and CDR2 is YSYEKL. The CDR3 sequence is CASSPRGIGHNEQFF. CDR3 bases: TGCGCCAGCAGCCCAAGGGGGATTGGTCACAATGAGCAGTTCTTC.

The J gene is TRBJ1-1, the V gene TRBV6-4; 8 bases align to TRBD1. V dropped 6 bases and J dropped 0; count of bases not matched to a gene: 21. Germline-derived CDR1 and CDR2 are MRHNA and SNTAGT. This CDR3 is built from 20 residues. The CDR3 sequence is CASSPGQVRVGDAMNTEAFF. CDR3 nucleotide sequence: TGTGCCAGCAGCCCGGGACAGGTCCGGGTTGGGGATGCCATGAACACTGAAGCTTTCTTT.

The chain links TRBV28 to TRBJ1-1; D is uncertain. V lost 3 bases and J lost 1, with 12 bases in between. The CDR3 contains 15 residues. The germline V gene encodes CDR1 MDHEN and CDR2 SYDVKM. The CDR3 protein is CASSFRQASNTEAFF. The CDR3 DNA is TGTGCCAGCAGTTTCAGGCAGGCGTCGAACACTGAAGCTTTCTTT.